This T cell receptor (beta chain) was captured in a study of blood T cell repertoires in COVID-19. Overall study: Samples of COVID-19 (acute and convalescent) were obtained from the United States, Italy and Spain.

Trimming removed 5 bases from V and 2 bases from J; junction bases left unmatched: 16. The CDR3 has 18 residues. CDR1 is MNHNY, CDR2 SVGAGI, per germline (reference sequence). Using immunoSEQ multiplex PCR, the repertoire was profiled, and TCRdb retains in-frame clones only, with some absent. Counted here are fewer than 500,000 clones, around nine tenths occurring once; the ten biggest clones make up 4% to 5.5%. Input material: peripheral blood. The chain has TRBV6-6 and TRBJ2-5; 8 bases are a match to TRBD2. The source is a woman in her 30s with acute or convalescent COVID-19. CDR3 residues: CASSPWGAGAPGQETQYF. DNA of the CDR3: TGTGCCAGCAGTCCCTGGGGAGCGGGGGCCCCGGGGCAAGAGACCCAGTACTTC.